This TCR beta chain was identified during a study of cytomegalovirus exposure and HLA in healthy donors. PCR primers comprised 60 Vbeta and 13 Jbeta primers. The repertoire was sequenced with immunoSEQ multiplex PCR; TCRdb's copy has only in-frame clones and lacks some. Counted here are 300,000 or so clones, approximately 85% occurring once; the ten biggest clones make up 1.5% to 2.5%. The germline V and J ends were trimmed by 5 bases and 2 bases, with 6 bases remaining between them. Germline V gene sequence: CDR1 MNHEY, CDR2 SMNVEV (reference sequence). The CDR3 runs to 12 residues. V and J are TRBV27 and TRBJ1-2; possible D gene TRBD1, 6 bases. Sequenced sample: PBMCs. This clonotype was sampled from a woman in her thirties or forties in good health and CMV-seropositive. The chain's CDR3 is CASSTGNYGYTF. CDR3 nucleotide sequence: TGTGCCAGCAGTACAGGGAACTATGGCTACACCTTC.